This paragraph reports one T cell receptor (beta chain). The sample is drawn from a study of T-cell reconstitution after alpha-beta-depleted transplantation in children. Preparing the TCRbeta library involved the use of unique molecular identifiers. Each CDR3 protein is one row after TCRdb ran MiXCR on the PCR reads. The data contain roughly 400,000 distinct CDR3 sequences, about a fifth of them singletons. The CDR3 runs 13 residues. The V and J ends lost 3 bases and 13 bases respectively, with 15 bases between them. The TCR originated in a human donor who donated a stem cell graft to a child with acute myeloid leukemia. This rearrangement joins TRBV12-3 or TRBV12-4 to TRBJ2-2, with D possibly being TRBD1 (6 bases). Sample: PBMCs from the stem cell graft donor, taken from the stem cell graft. The CDR3 here is CASSFVRDTGLFF. The CDR3 DNA sequence: TGTGCCAGCAGTTTTGTCCGGGACACCGGGCTGTTTTTT.